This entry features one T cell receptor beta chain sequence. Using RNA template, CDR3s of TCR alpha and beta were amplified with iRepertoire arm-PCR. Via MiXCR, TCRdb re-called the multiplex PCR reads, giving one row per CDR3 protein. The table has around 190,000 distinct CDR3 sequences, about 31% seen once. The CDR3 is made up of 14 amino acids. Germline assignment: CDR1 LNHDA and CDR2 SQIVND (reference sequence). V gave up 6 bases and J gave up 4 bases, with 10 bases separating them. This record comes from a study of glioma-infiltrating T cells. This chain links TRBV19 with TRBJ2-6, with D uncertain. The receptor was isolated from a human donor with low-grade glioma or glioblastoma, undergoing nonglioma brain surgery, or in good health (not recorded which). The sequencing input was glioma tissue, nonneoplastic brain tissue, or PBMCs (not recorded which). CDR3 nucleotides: TGTGCCAGTAGCACGACGACCGGGGCCAACGTCCTGACTTTC. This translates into CASSTTTGANVLTF.